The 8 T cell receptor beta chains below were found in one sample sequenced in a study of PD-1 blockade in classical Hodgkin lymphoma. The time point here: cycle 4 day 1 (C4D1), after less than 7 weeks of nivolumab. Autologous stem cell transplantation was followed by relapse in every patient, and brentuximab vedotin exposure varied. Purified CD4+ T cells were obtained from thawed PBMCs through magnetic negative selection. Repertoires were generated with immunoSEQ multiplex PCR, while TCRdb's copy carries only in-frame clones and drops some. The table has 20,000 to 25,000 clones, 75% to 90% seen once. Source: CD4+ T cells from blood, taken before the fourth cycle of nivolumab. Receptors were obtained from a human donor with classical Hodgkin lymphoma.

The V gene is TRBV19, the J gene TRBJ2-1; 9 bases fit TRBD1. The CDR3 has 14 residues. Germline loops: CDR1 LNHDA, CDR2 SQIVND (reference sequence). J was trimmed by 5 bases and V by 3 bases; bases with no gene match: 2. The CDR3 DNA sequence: TGTGCCAGTAGTATCCGGACAGGGGACAATGAGCAGTTCTTC. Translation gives CASSIRTGDNEQFF.

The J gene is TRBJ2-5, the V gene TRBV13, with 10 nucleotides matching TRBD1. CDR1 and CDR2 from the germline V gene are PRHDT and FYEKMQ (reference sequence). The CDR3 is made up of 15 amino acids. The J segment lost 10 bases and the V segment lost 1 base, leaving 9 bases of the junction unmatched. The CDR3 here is CASSLAPGTGENQYF. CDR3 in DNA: TGTGCCAGCAGCTTAGCCCCCGGGACAGGGGAAAACCAGTACTTC.

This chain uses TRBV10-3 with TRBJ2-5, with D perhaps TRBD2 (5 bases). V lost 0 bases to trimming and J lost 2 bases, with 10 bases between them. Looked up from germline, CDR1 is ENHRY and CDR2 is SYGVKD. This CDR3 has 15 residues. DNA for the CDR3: TGTGCCATCAGTGAGTCGGAACTAGTACAAGAGACCCAGTACTTC. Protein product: CAISESELVQETQYF.

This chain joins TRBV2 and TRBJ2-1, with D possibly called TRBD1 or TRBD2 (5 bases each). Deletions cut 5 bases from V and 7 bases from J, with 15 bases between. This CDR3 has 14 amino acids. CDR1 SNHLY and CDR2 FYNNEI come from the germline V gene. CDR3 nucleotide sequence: TGTGCCAGCAGTTCATACGGGGCTTATAATGAGCAGTTCTTC. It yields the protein CASSSYGAYNEQFF.

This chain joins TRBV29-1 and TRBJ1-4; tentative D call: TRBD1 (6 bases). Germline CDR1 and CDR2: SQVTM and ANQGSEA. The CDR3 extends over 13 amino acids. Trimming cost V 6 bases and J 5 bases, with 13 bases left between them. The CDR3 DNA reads TGCAGCGTGGAGAGGGGGACCAATGAAAAACTGTTTTTT. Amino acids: CSVERGTNEKLFF.

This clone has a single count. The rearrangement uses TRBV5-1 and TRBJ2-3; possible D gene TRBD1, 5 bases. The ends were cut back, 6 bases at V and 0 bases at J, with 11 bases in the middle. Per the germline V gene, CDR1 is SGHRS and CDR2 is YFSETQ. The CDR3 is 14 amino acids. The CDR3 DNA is TGCGCCAGCACCACTACAGGTAGCACAGATACGCAGTATTTT. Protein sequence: CASTTTGSTDTQYF.

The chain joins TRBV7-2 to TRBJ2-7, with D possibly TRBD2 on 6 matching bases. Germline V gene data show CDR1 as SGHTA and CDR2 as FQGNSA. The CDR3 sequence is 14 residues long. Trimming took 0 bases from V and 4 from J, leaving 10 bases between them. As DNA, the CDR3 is TGTGCCAGCAGCTTAGCGGGGGGAGGATACGAGCAGTACTTC. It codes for CASSLAGGGYEQYF.

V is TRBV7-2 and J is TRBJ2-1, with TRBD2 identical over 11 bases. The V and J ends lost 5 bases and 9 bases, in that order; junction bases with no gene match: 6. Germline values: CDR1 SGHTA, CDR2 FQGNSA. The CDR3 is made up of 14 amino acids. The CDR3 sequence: CASSPTSGVFEQFF. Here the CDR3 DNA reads TGTGCCAGCAGCCCGACTAGCGGGGTTTTTGAGCAGTTCTTC. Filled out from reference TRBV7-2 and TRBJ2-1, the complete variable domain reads GAGVSQSPSNKVTEKGKDVELRCDPISGHTALYWYRQSLGQGLEFLIYFQGNSAPDKSGLPSDRFSAERTGGSVSTLTIQRTQQEDSAVYLCASSPTSGVFEQFFGPGTRLTVL.